Given below is one T cell receptor beta chain in context. Its antigen is unidentified. This specimen comes from a study of cytomegalovirus exposure and HLA in healthy donors. Study-wide results and caveats: Later, TCR association rates were found to vary by HLA locus, highest for DRB1 and lowest for HLA-C.

The primer mix had 60 Vbeta and 13 Jbeta primers. TCRdb's copy holds only in-frame clones and misses some; the assay was immunoSEQ multiplex PCR. The table shows under 100,000 clones, with roughly 80% occurring only once. The CDR3 spans 15 residues. The germline CDR1 and CDR2 sequences are SGHAT and FQNNGV. The ends lost 4 bases at V and 2 bases at J; junction bases unmatched: 3. Material: PBMCs. The J gene is TRBJ2-7, the V gene TRBV11-2; 12 nucleotides agree with TRBD2. The TCR was taken from a human donor in good health. This CDR3 reads CASSYTSGGTYEQYF. The CDR3 bases are TGTGCCAGCAGCTATACTAGCGGGGGGACCTACGAGCAGTACTTC.